The 21 T cell receptor beta chains given below trace back to one sample, sequenced in a study of spatial heterogeneity in lung cancer (dated by TCRdb to the late 2010s). The method behind the library was 5' RACE. This sample was sequenced with a NextSeq 500. In TCRdb, the public reads were trimmed at Q25 with fastp and aligned with MiXCR, with productive beta chains retained. CDR3 protein sequences are deduplicated, and each keeps its most common genes and DNA. The sample data list tens of thousands of distinct CDR3 sequences, and approximately 12% of these were observed just once. The ten most abundant clones make up over 40% of the sample. According to the study, the label for this sample's time point signals: sample taken at primary tumor resection. The specimen comprised PBMCs, sampled at surgery. These receptors came from a male donor with early-stage non-small cell lung cancer.

This chain connects TRBV10-3 to TRBJ2-3; 12 bases fit TRBD2. Germline trimming cut 10 bases from V and 4 bases from J; bases unmatched to any gene: 6. The CDR3 has 14 residues. The V gene's germline CDR1 is ENHRY and CDR2 SYGVKD. This CDR3 reads CATLAGGIADTQYF. In DNA, the CDR3 is TGTGCCACCCTAGCGGGAGGGATCGCAGATACGCAGTATTTT.

CDR3 region: CASSLSTGGGQPQHF. The CDR3 DNA follows: TGTGCCAGCAGCCTTTCCACAGGCGGGGGTCAGCCCCAGCATTTT. This chain links TRBV7-2 with TRBJ1-5; D possibly corresponds to TRBD1 (5 bases). The CDR3 sequence is 15 residues long. Germline-derived CDR1 and CDR2 are SGHTA and FQGNSA. With 5 bases removed from V and 6 bases from J, the gap between germline ends came to 17 bases.

This clonotype was seen many times. The chain combines TRBV20-1 with TRBJ2-1; 11 nucleotides align to TRBD2. The V segment lost 5 bases and the J segment 9 bases; nucleotides outside the gene matches: 15. CDR3 length: 16 amino acids. The germline gives CDR1 DFQATT, CDR2 SNEGSKA (reference sequence). The CDR3 bases are TGCAGTGCTCCTACAAGGGATGGTAGCGGGAGGGGTGAGCAGTTCTTC. Amino acids: CSAPTRDGSGRGEQFF.

The CDR3 nucleotides read TGTGCCAGCTCTTCGAAAGGCAATCAGCCCCAGCATTTT. Its translation is CASSSKGNQPQHF. The V and J genes are TRBV19 and TRBJ1-5; D remains unclear. This CDR3 spans 13 amino acids. Trimming took off 9 bases at V and 2 bases at J, with 11 bases between the two ends. Germline V lookup: CDR1 LNHDA, CDR2 SQIVND (reference sequence).

This clonotype was seen a handful of times. The chain uses TRBV28 and TRBJ1-2; the match to TRBD1 covers 9 bases. The ends lost 6 bases at V and 3 bases at J; junction bases unmatched: 8. Germline assignment: CDR1 MDHEN and CDR2 SYDVKM. This CDR3 contains 15 residues. This CDR3 reads CASSSGQGFHYGYTF. For the CDR3, the DNA is TGTGCCAGCAGCTCAGGACAGGGGTTTCACTATGGCTACACCTTC.

This rearrangement joins TRBV7-9 to TRBJ2-1, with TRBD2 identical over 12 bases. This CDR3 has 16 residues. Germline V gene sequence: CDR1 SEHNR, CDR2 FQNEAQ (reference sequence). V lost 5 bases to trimming and J lost 4 bases; unmatched junction nucleotides: 6. The DNA of the CDR3 is TGTGCCAGCAGCCCACGGACTAGCGGGGTATACAATGAGCAGTTCTTC. Its translation is CASSPRTSGVYNEQFF.

The genes are TRBV14 and TRBJ2-7; TRBD2 aligns across 10 bases. CDR3 length: 15 residues. V lost 4 bases, J lost 2 bases, and 5 bases stayed unmatched. CDR1 is SGHDN and CDR2 is FVKESK in the germline V gene. DNA of the CDR3: TGTGCCAGCAGCCCCTTGCTAGCGGGGGCCTACGAGCAGTACTTC. It codes for CASSPLLAGAYEQYF.

In this sample, this clonotype turned up many times. This chain connects TRBV12-3 or TRBV12-4 to TRBJ1-1, with D perhaps matching TRBD1 (5 bases). The CDR3 consists of 13 residues. Trimming left V 6 bases short and J 4 bases short, with 12 bases between. The chain's CDR3 is CASSPPRGTEAFF. The CDR3 bases are TGTGCCAGCAGCCCTCCTAGGGGCACTGAAGCTTTCTTT.

This clonotype was detected a few times. The chain combines TRBV11-2 with TRBJ2-3, with D possibly being TRBD2 (6 bases). This CDR3 has 14 residues. CDR1 and CDR2 (germline): SGHAT, FQNNGV. V was clipped by 8 bases and J by 4 bases, with 16 bases between them. The CDR3 reads CASAWAGGADTQYF. As DNA, the CDR3 is TGTGCCAGCGCCTGGGCAGGAGGGGCAGATACGCAGTATTTT.

The chain recombines TRBV20-1 with TRBJ2-3; 8 bases map to TRBD2. CDR1 and CDR2 from the germline V gene are DFQATT and SNEGSKA (reference sequence). This CDR3 is built from 15 residues. The junction had 8 bases not matched to a gene; V was cut back by 6 bases and J by 0 bases. The chain's CDR3 is CSAVAGFTSTDTQYF. Written as DNA, the CDR3 is TGCAGTGCCGTAGCGGGGTTCACTAGCACAGATACGCAGTATTTT.

This clonotype was recorded many times. The rearrangement links TRBV7-2 to TRBJ1-2; D not certain. V gave up 1 base and J gave up 1 base, with 10 bases separating them. Germline CDR1 is SGHTA and CDR2 is FQGNSA. The CDR3 consists of 15 residues. CDR3 nucleotides: TGTGCCAGCAGCTTAGTTCCGTTTAATAACTATGGCTACACCTTC. Translated, it gives CASSLVPFNNYGYTF.

The chain employs TRBV7-9 and TRBJ1-5, with 11 positions matching TRBD1. Germline-derived CDR1 and CDR2 are SEHNR and FQNEAQ (reference sequence). The CDR3 is 18 residues long. The V gene end was trimmed by 0 bases and the J gene end by 1 base; junction bases not matched to a gene: 5. In DNA form, the CDR3 reads TGTGCCAGCAGCTTAGCGTGGACAGGGGGCGGAAGCAATCAGCCCCAGCATTTT. This codes for CASSLAWTGGGSNQPQHF.

This clonotype was seen many times. The V gene is TRBV7-2, the J gene TRBJ1-4; the D is unclear. Deletions cut 5 bases from V and 0 bases from J, with 7 bases between. Per germline, CDR1 SGHTA and CDR2 FQGNSA. CDR3 length equals 14 residues. The CDR3 region has the DNA TGTGCCAGCAGCCGCACAGCAACTAATGAAAAACTGTTTTTT. Its translation: CASSRTATNEKLFF.

The sample holds many counts of this clonotype. This rearrangement joins TRBV7-2 to TRBJ1-1, with D uncertain. This CDR3 region has 15 residues. With 5 bases removed from V and 7 bases from J, the gap between germline ends came to 20 bases. From germline, CDR1 is SGHTA and CDR2 FQGNSA. The CDR3 nucleotides read TGTGCCAGCAGCGTACTACCGACCGCGGGAGGTGAAGCTTTCTTT. Protein: CASSVLPTAGGEAFF.

A few counts support this clonotype. CDR3 nucleotides: TGTGCCAGCACCCACACGGGACTGGCAACCGGGGAGCTGTTTTTT. It translates to CASTHTGLATGELFF. This chain joins TRBV6-6 and TRBJ2-2, with TRBD2 as a possible D gene (6 bases). Trimming pared 7 bases from V and 5 bases from J, leaving 17 bases between. The CDR3 extends over 15 amino acids. Germline V lookup: CDR1 MNHNY, CDR2 SVGAGI (reference sequence).

This clonotype was found a few times. The chain uses TRBV4-2 and TRBJ2-5; 9 nucleotides agree with TRBD2. With 2 bases clipped from V and 7 bases from J, the junction kept 11 bases outside the gene matches. The CDR3 length is 16 residues. Germline lookup yields CDR1 LGHNA and CDR2 YNFKEQ. The CDR3 region has the DNA TGTGCCAGCAGCCAATTAGCGGGGGAGTCCCCGCGGACCCAGTACTTC. Translating it yields CASSQLAGESPRTQYF.

This clonotype has only a few counts. The chain couples TRBV2 to TRBJ2-1, with D tentatively TRBD1 (6 bases). This CDR3 contains 15 residues. Germline lookup yields CDR1 SNHLY and CDR2 FYNNEI. Deletions cut 4 bases from V and 2 bases from J, with 12 bases between. CDR3 in amino acids: CASSAAKGAYNEQFF. The CDR3 DNA follows: TGTGCCAGCAGTGCCGCTAAGGGGGCCTACAATGAGCAGTTCTTC. Full variable domain (outside the CDR3, taken from reference TRBV2 and TRBJ2-1): EPEVTQTPSHQVTQMGQEVILRCVPISNHLYFYWYRQILGQKVEFLVSFYNNEISEKSEIFDDQFSVERPDGSNFTLKIRSTKLEDSAMYFCASSAAKGAYNEQFFGPGTRLTVL.

This clonotype was detected ten times or more. J is TRBJ2-3 and V is TRBV4-2; D may be TRBD1 (6 bases). V was shortened by 3 bases and J by 5 bases, with 18 bases between the two germline ends. Germline values: CDR1 LGHNA, CDR2 YNFKEQ. The CDR3 runs to 16 residues. CDR3 loop: CASSQIGQLIRDTQYF. DNA for the CDR3: TGTGCCAGCAGCCAGATAGGACAGCTCATTCGAGATACGCAGTATTTT.

A few counts support this clonotype. V usage is TRBV14 and J usage is TRBJ2-7; D gene unclear. Germline V gene data show CDR1 as SGHDN and CDR2 as FVKESK. V lost 1 base to trimming and J lost 4 bases, with 14 bases between them. CDR3 length equals 15 residues. CDR3 sequence reads: CASSQGRTGLYEQYF. The DNA of the CDR3 is TGTGCCAGCAGCCAAGGCCGGACCGGGCTTTACGAGCAGTACTTC.

This clonotype was picked up many times. The rearrangement links TRBV7-2 to TRBJ1-1; no clear D. There are 12 residues in the CDR3. Germline V gene lookup returns CDR1 SGHTA and CDR2 FQGNSA. V lost 3 bases and J 1 base, leaving 3 bases between the germline ends. CDR3 protein: CASSFSNTEAFF. CDR3 DNA: TGTGCCAGCAGCTTTTCGAACACTGAAGCTTTCTTT.

At least ten counts were recorded for this clonotype. As DNA, the CDR3 is TGTGCCAGCAGTGGAAATCGGGAGGAAAGGCCCATATATTTT. This sequence encodes CASSGNREERPIYF. The chain employs TRBV6-1 and TRBJ1-3, with unresolved D. V lost 4 bases and J lost 11, with 18 bases in between. CDR1 is MNHNS and CDR2 is SASEGT in the germline V gene. CDR3 length: 14 residues.